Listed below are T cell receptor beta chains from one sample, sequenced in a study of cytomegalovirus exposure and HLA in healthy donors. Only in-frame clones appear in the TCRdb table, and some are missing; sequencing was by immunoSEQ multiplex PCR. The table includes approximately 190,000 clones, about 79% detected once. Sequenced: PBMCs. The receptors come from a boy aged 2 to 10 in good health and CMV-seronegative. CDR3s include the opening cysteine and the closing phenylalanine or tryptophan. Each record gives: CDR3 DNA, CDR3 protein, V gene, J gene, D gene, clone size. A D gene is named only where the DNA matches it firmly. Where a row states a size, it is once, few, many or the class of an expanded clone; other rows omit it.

TGTGCCAGTAGTATAGTTGACAGGGAGTTCGCTGAAGCTTTCTTT	CASSIVDREFAEAFF	TRBV19	TRBJ1-1	TRBD1	.
TGTGCCAGCAGTGGGACAGGGAGCCCCTATGGCTACACCTTC	CASSGTGSPYGYTF	TRBV6-5	TRBJ1-2	TRBD1	.
TGTGCCAGCAGCTTAGAAGGGACAGGGGGCGTGTACACCTTC	CASSLEGTGGVYTF	TRBV7-2	TRBJ1-2	TRBD1	.
TGTGCCAGTAGTATACGTAGGGCCGGACAGGCCGAAAACACCATATATTTT	CASSIRRAGQAENTIYF	TRBV19	TRBJ1-3	TRBD1	.
TGTGCCAGCAGTGCCGGACAGAGCGCAAAGTCCCTCAATCAGCCCCAGCATTTT	CASSAGQSAKSLNQPQHF	TRBV6-1	TRBJ1-5	.	.
TGTGCCAGCAGCTTAAGACAGTCCTACGAGCAGTACTTC	CASSLRQSYEQYF	TRBV5-6	TRBJ2-7	.	.
TGTGCCAGCAAGCCCCGCAGGCTGTTAGGAAACACCATATATTTT	CASKPRRLLGNTIYF	TRBV5-4	TRBJ1-3	.	.
TGTGCCAGCAGCGAGGCGGAGGTTCAGCCCCAGCATTTT	CASSEAEVQPQHF	TRBV7-2	TRBJ1-5	.	few
TGTGCCAGCAGTGAACAGGGGCCAGGCCAGTTCTTC	CASSEQGPGQFF	TRBV2	TRBJ2-1	.	.
TGCGCCAGCAGTATTCGGGTTTTCAGGGTAAGGGGTGAGCAGTTCTTC	CASSIRVFRVRGEQFF	TRBV10-1	TRBJ2-1	.	.
TGCGCCAGCAGCCCGACAGGGGGGTTTAGAGTGAATCAGCCCCAGCATTTT	CASSPTGGFRVNQPQHF	TRBV10-1	TRBJ1-5	TRBD1	.
TGCGCCAGCAGCCAAGAGGGCTACCGGAGCACAGATACGCAGTATTTT	CASSQEGYRSTDTQYF	TRBV4-1	TRBJ2-3	.	.
TGTGCCAGCAGCCCCGACACCCCTGAAGCTTTCTTT	CASSPDTPEAFF	TRBV11-2	TRBJ1-1	.	.
TGTGCCAGTAGGGCCCCCAGAGCGGCACCTAGCACAGATACGCAGTATTTT	CASRAPRAAPSTDTQYF	TRBV19	TRBJ2-3	.	.
TGTGCCAGCAGCCCCCGACAGGGGAATGGCTACACCTTC	CASSPRQGNGYTF	TRBV7-2	TRBJ1-2	TRBD1	.
TGTGCCAGCAGCCCGACGGACAGGGCCTACGAGCAGTACTTC	CASSPTDRAYEQYF	TRBV7-9	TRBJ2-7	TRBD1	.
TGTGCCAGCAGCTTAGTGGGGGGCCCCTCTCGGGGGGTTGGGGAGACCCAGTACTTC	CASSLVGGPSRGVGETQYF	TRBV7-2	TRBJ2-5	.	.
TGCAGCGCGGTCAGGGGTGATCCCTCTCTTGGCTACACCTTC	CSAVRGDPSLGYTF	TRBV29-1	TRBJ1-2	.	.
TGTGCCAGCAGTTCCTTCAGGGGGTATTCCTACAATGAGCAGTTCTTC	CASSSFRGYSYNEQFF	TRBV27	TRBJ2-1	TRBD1	.
TGTGCCAGCAGCGCGCGGAGCGGGGGGGCGGGTGAGACCCAGTACTTC	CASSARSGGAGETQYF	TRBV7-2	TRBJ2-5	TRBD2	.
TGTGCCTGGATGGGGGGTGGCGGGAAAAAGGAAGCTTTCTTT	CAWMGGGGKKEAFF	TRBV30	TRBJ1-1	.	.
TGTGCCGGTTCTGAGGACAGGGGCCGAAAGTGGGGCTACACCTTC	CAGSEDRGRKWGYTF	TRBV21-1	TRBJ1-2	.	.
TGTGCCAGCAGCACGATCCAGGACAGCCGGACTGAAGCTTTCTTT	CASSTIQDSRTEAFF	TRBV7-9	TRBJ1-1	.	.
TGTGCCAGCAGTAGTATTCCGGGACTAGCGGGGGTCGCGCCCTACAATGAGCAGTTCTTC	CASSSIPGLAGVAPYNEQFF	TRBV6-4	TRBJ2-1	TRBD2	.
TGTGCCAGCAGCCCCGGACAGGGTATGGAGACCCAGTACTTC	CASSPGQGMETQYF	TRBV9	TRBJ2-5	TRBD1	.
TGTGCCAGCAGTGAAGAGACAGAAGCTTTCTTT	CASSEETEAFF	TRBV6-1	TRBJ1-1	.	.
TGTGCCATCAGTGAAACAGGGAGAATGAACACTGAAGCTTTCTTT	CAISETGRMNTEAFF	TRBV10-3	TRBJ1-1	.	few
TGTGCCAGCAGCGTACAGGGGTCGAGGCAAGAGACCCAGTACTTC	CASSVQGSRQETQYF	TRBV9	TRBJ2-5	.	.
TGCACCAGCAGCCATCTAGCGGGGTACCAAGAGACCCAGTACTTC	CTSSHLAGYQETQYF	TRBV1	TRBJ2-5	.	.
TGTGCCAGCAGTTGGGGGGGGAATAATGAAAAACTGTTTTTT	CASSWGGNNEKLFF	TRBV27	TRBJ1-4	.	.
TGTGCCAGCAGCGTCGGGGGGGCCTATGAGCAGTTCTTC	CASSVGGAYEQFF	TRBV5-6	TRBJ2-1	TRBD2	once
TGTGCCAGCAGCCCAGCTCGGGGGGGGCCCACTGAAGCTTTCTTT	CASSPARGGPTEAFF	TRBV5-4	TRBJ1-1	.	.
TGCAGCGTAATGATGACAGCGAACACTGAAGCTTTCTTT	CSVMMTANTEAFF	TRBV29-1	TRBJ1-1	.	.
TGTGCCTGGATCTCATTAGGGCGGGGCTTCACCGGGGAGCTGTTTTTT	CAWISLGRGFTGELFF	TRBV30	TRBJ2-2	.	.
TGTGCCATCAGTGAAGGCGGGGATATGGGGCCCCAGCATTTT	CAISEGGDMGPQHF	TRBV10-3	TRBJ1-5	.	.
TGTGCCAGCTCACCAGGGAGGAACAATGAGCAGTTCTTC	CASSPGRNNEQFF	TRBV18	TRBJ2-1	.	.
TGCGCCAGCAGCCCAGGGTGGCGGGGGGTATCTAGCCGGGGCAAAAACATTCAGTACTTC	CASSPGWRGVSSRGKNIQYF	TRBV10-2	TRBJ2-4	TRBD2	.
TGTGCCAGCAGTACTCAGGGATATGGCTACACCTTC	CASSTQGYGYTF	TRBV6-6	TRBJ1-2	.	.
TGTGCCAGCAGCTTCGGACTAGCGGGATCAGATACGCAGTATTTT	CASSFGLAGSDTQYF	TRBV5-6	TRBJ2-3	TRBD2	.
TGTGCCATCAGTGAGTTCAGGGACAGGGTAAGAGCTAACTATGGCTACACCTTC	CAISEFRDRVRANYGYTF	TRBV10-3	TRBJ1-2	TRBD1	once
TGTGCCAGCAGTTACCTGAGCGGCCCCACAGGGGATACGCAGTATTTT	CASSYLSGPTGDTQYF	TRBV6-6	TRBJ2-3	.	.